This TCR beta chain was found in a study of cytomegalovirus exposure and HLA in healthy donors. Worth noting for this clone: Its antigen is as yet unknown.

Germline V CDR1 and CDR2: SGHRS, YFSETQ. Losses at the gene ends were 4 bases for V and 4 bases for J; bases not matched to a gene: 3. The CDR3 is 14 residues long. The PCR employed 60 Vbeta primers together with 13 Jbeta primers. Authors' processing steps: In a later analysis, the count reached 80 million or so unique TCR beta chains, with 9 million to 11 million shared. Assay: immunoSEQ multiplex PCR; the TCRdb copy retains only in-frame clones and omits some. V and J calls plus clone size are reproduced from that table; the DNA served to infer D and trimming. The sample lists 160,000 or so clones, about 85% occurring once. Findings of the study overall: In an earlier analysis, productive rearrangement rates for most beta V segments clustered near 87% or 30%. Some V segments (TRBV6-2 and TRBV6-3 among them) were excluded as indistinguishable. Among TCR beta chains, those listed as cytomegalovirus-associated numbered some 160.

Sample: PBMCs. V usage is TRBV5-1 and J usage is TRBJ2-2, with 8 bases lining up with TRBD1. This clonotype was obtained from a man aged 50 to 59 in good health and CMV-seropositive. CDR3 nucleotide sequence: TGCGCCAGCAGCATCGGACAGGGCACCGGGGAGCTGTTTTTT. The encoded protein is CASSIGQGTGELFF.